Listed here is a single T cell receptor (beta chain). The antigen this receptor binds is unknown. Base qualities are not at hand, and no much larger clone is one base apart. CDR1 SEHNR and CDR2 FQNEAQ were looked up in the germline V gene (reference sequence). The CDR3 measures 14 amino acids from cysteine to phenylalanine. Just the 42-base CDR3 DNA is kept, in frame starting at base 1. The germline V and J ends show losses of 9 bases and 3 bases respectively, and no gene match explains 7 bases of the junction. The sample belongs to a study of beta chain features in type 1 diabetes (dated by TCRdb to 2016 to 2018). With respect to the entire study: Mean age, gender distribution, total cell number and subset yield did not differ between patients and healthy donors. In the study, recently diagnosed type 1 diabetes patients and matched healthy donors were compared on the TCRB repertoires of their sorted circulating CD4+ T cell subsets. Regulatory and stem cell-like memory subsets were obtained from only 8 patients and roughly eight healthy donors, while naive and central memory subsets were obtained from all 30 or so donors. A total of under 140,000,000 sorted cells were examined across all samples, and the number of cells per subset was strongly correlated with RNA yield. Broader findings and caveats from the paper: Only small numbers of individuals were included in the HLA sub-analyses, which left unresolved whether HLA type had any influence on TCRB rearrangement. Shorter templates might be favored by PCR, yet because patient and control samples were amplified and corrected together, any such skew would affect both groups equally. Naive, central memory and regulatory TCRB repertoires appeared to be more alike among patients than among healthy donors. Type 1 diabetes patients showed a moderate but significant shortening of TCRB CDR3 length in all four CD4+ subsets. At VDJ recombination sites, patients with type 1 diabetes made fewer insertions and deleted more nucleotides, a pattern implying thymic rearrangement abnormalities. Sequencing cDNA rather than genomic DNA could over-represent highly expressing activated cells, although activation and CD3 levels did not differ between groups.

All of the isolated RNA was reverse transcribed with the High Capacity cDNA Reverse Transcription Kit, so expressed TCRB transcripts were sequenced. Deep immunoSEQ sequencing was applied to naive, central memory and regulatory T cell samples, giving an average of around 3.8 million total reads per sample. Sorted cells were lysed in RLT buffer and RNA was extracted with DNase-treated RNeasy Micro or Mini kits, depending on cell number. Each cell subset was processed separately to prevent cross-contamination, with patient and healthy donor samples processed together. TCRB sequences were amplified from cDNA with the immunoSEQ multiplex PCR, producing 87-bp fragments spanning the CDR3 region. Sequencing of the amplicons was performed on the Illumina HiSeq platform. The original methods were these. PCR bias was corrected computationally using synthetic template baselines, and reads within Hamming distance 2 were collapsed, with unmergeable singletons discarded. By aligning reads against IMGT, V, D and J genes, CDR3 length, and insertions or deletions at six rearrangement sites were assigned. Within each subset, clonotype counts were normalized to sorted cell number, and only after that were true diversity and Gini coefficients computed with the tcR R package. Repertoire sharing was quantified using the overlap coefficient calculated on TCRB nucleotide sequences. Out-of-frame TCRB sequences from naive cells were analyzed as a proxy for the pre-selection repertoire. The clones in this table, taken by TCRdb from immuneACCESS, are in-frame only. Not every clone is retained; where verified, under half of the shortfall comes from an unresolved V gene, and the cause of the rest is unknown. The DNA gave D and trimming, while V, J and clone size come from that table. The sample yields 400,000 to 550,000 clones; roughly 10% were counted once. 0.045% to 0.05% of the sample goes to the ten largest clones.

From each donor, a single peripheral blood sample of about 100 mL on average was drawn into heparinised tubes. A BD FACSAria II was used to sort naive, central memory, regulatory and stem cell-like memory CD4+ T cells with a panel that included CD45RO, CCR7, CD25, CD127, CD95 and CD27. Every sorted population had a purity above 95%. PBMCs were isolated immediately by Lymphoprep density gradient centrifugation and stained directly without culture. Samples were stained and sorted in pairs, with one healthy donor and one patient per experiment, so that batch effects were minimized. This clonotype originated in a woman aged 18-35 years in good health. The receptor chain draws on TRBV7-9 and TRBJ2-3; 9 central nucleotides agree with TRBD1. Source material: naive CD4+ T cells from blood. The cell subset or site label, read with the paper, signifies: true naive CD4+ T cells. The nucleotide sequence is given as TGTGCCAGTCGCGCGGGACAGGGAACAGATACGCAGTATTTT. Translation gives CASRAGQGTDTQYF. The full variable domain, with segments outside the CDR3 supplied by the reference TRBV7-9 and TRBJ2-3 proteins, appears as DTGVSQNPRHKITKRGQNVTFRCDPISEHNRLYWYRQTLGQGPEFLTYFQNEAQLEKSRLLSDRFSAERPKGSFSTLEIQRTEQGDSAMYLCASRAGQGTDTQYFGPGTRLTVL.